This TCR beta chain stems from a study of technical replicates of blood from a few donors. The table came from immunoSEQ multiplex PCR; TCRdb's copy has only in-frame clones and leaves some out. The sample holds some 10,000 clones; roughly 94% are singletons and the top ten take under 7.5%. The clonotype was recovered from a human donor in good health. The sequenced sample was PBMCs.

This CDR3 is CASSDGTGSYGYTF. CDR3 bases: TGTGCCAGCAGTGATGGGACAGGATCCTATGGCTACACCTTC. The chain links TRBV6-1 to TRBJ1-2; 8 positions agree with TRBD1. The J segment lost 4 bases and the V segment lost 3 bases, leaving 4 bases of the junction unmatched. From germline, CDR1 is MNHNS and CDR2 SASEGT. CDR3 size: 14 residues.